This TCR beta chain was identified during a study of T cells in Graves' hyperthyroidism and ophthalmopathy. Overall study context: Peripheral blood draws took place at initial diagnosis, ahead of any treatment.

The cohort's ophthalmopathy patients, a group with duration under 3 months, had a Clinical Activity Score of at least 3 and a NOSPECS grade of at least 4. The PBMCs were taken from under 12 ml of fresh peripheral blood. The CDR3 is 15 amino acids. The germline V gene encodes CDR1 SGHTA and CDR2 FQGNSA. Trimming left V 0 bases short and J 7 bases short, with 15 bases between. At least ten counts were recorded for this clonotype. Amplification of TCR beta CDR3 regions was performed using RNA transcripts as template. When the TCR CDR3 underwent first-round RT-PCR, the HTBI primer set was used. One entry per CDR3 protein results from TCRdb running MiXCR on the multiplex PCR reads. This sample has over 250,000 distinct CDR3 sequences, with 15% to 20% found just once.

The specimen was blood. V gene TRBV7-2 combines with J gene TRBJ1-2, with D possibly being TRBD1 (6 bases). The TCR originated in a woman aged 55-69 years with Graves' ophthalmopathy. As DNA, the CDR3 is TGTGCCAGCAGCTTAGCGCTCTCAGGGGCGGGTGGCTACACCTTC. Protein product: CASSLALSGAGGYTF.